The 26 T cell receptor beta chains given below trace back to one sample, sequenced in a study of T-cell memory formation after mild COVID-19. TCRdb passed the 5' RACE reads through MiXCR, listing each CDR3 protein once. The table shows 89,000 or so distinct CDR3 sequences, with 9.5% to 15% occurring only once. Material: PBMCs or a T cell subset sorted from them (not recorded which). These receptors were collected from a man younger than 30 who had mild COVID-19 (a few samples of this study predate the infection). Cell type and time point are not known.

The chain combines TRBV20-1 with TRBJ1-1; D is possibly TRBD1 (5 bases). Germline V gene data show CDR1 as DFQATT and CDR2 as SNEGSKA (reference sequence). The CDR3 runs to 13 residues. V lost 3 bases and J lost 4, with 12 bases in between. The CDR3 nucleotides are TGCAGTGCTAGCATAGGGGTATTCACTGAAGCTTTCTTT. It specifies CSASIGVFTEAFF.

The sample holds many counts of this clonotype. In DNA, the CDR3 is TGCGCCAGCAGCTGGGACCTCGAGCAGTTCTTC. Amino acids: CASSWDLEQFF. The V gene is TRBV5-1, the J gene TRBJ2-1; perhaps D is TRBD1 or TRBD2 (5 bases each). CDR3 length equals 11 residues. The V gene lost 3 bases and the J gene lost 10 bases, with 8 bases spanning the gap. CDR1 is SGHRS and CDR2 is YFSETQ in the germline V gene.

The genes are TRBV7-2 and TRBJ1-2; the D is unclear. There are 15 residues in the CDR3. The V end lost 3 bases, the J end lost 1 base, and 12 bases lay between the germline ends. Germline loops: CDR1 SGHTA, CDR2 FQGNSA. The CDR3 here is CASSLPPKLNYGYTF. CDR3 nucleotide sequence: TGTGCCAGCAGCTTGCCCCCCAAGCTTAACTATGGCTACACCTTC.

The rearrangement uses TRBV10-2 and TRBJ2-3, with D possibly being TRBD2 (7 bases). The V end was cut by 4 bases, the J end by 4 bases, with 18 bases between. Germline V gives CDR1 WSHSY, CDR2 SAAADI. The CDR3 is 16 amino acids. CDR3 in amino acids: CASSGGGGAHADTQYF. CDR3 in DNA: TGCGCCAGCAGTGGAGGTGGGGGGGCCCATGCAGATACGCAGTATTTT.

This clonotype was seen only a few times. This chain connects TRBV10-3 to TRBJ2-6, with D maybe TRBD1 (6 bases). V lost 3 bases and J lost 0, with 12 bases in between. The length of the CDR3 is 17 residues. The V gene's germline CDR1 is ENHRY and CDR2 SYGVKD. CDR3 in amino acids: CAISDRQDHSGANVLTF. The CDR3 DNA reads as TGTGCCATCAGTGACAGACAGGACCACTCTGGGGCCAACGTCCTGACTTTC.

The chain employs TRBV11-2 and TRBJ2-3; TRBD2 aligns across 10 bases. V shed 4 bases and J 2 bases; nucleotides not matched to a gene: 3. CDR1 SGHAT and CDR2 FQNNGV come from the germline V gene. This CDR3 has 15 amino acids. The CDR3 spells CASSSTSGVTDTQYF. As DNA, the CDR3 is TGTGCCAGCAGCTCCACTAGCGGGGTCACAGATACGCAGTATTTT.

This clonotype was recorded at least ten times. The chain is built from TRBV4-3 and TRBJ2-5; TRBD2 agrees at 15 bases. Germline V gene data show CDR1 as LGHNA and CDR2 as YSLEER. This CDR3 region has 20 residues. Trimming took 1 base from V and 3 from J; bases not matched to a gene: 12. CDR3 amino acids: CASSQVPPGLAGGPEETQYF. Written as DNA, the CDR3 is TGCGCCAGCAGCCAAGTTCCACCGGGACTAGCGGGGGGTCCCGAAGAGACCCAGTACTTC.

The chain is built from TRBV12-3 or TRBV12-4 and TRBJ1-2; D call uncertain. The CDR3 covers 14 residues. Trimming took 3 bases from V and 4 from J, leaving 12 bases between them. In DNA form, the CDR3 reads TGTGCCAGCAGTTTCTACACCCTGACCTATGGCTACACCTTC. Protein: CASSFYTLTYGYTF.

This clonotype came up a few times. V and J are TRBV10-2 and TRBJ2-7; D unclear. V gave up 3 bases and J gave up 6 bases, with 6 bases separating them. The length of the CDR3 is 11 residues. Germline values: CDR1 WSHSY, CDR2 SAAADI. The chain's CDR3 is CASSEGSEQYV. CDR3 coding DNA: TGCGCCAGCAGTGAAGGTAGCGAGCAGTACGTC.

The rearrangement uses TRBV7-9 and TRBJ2-5; D possibly corresponds to TRBD1 (6 bases). CDR3 length equals 16 residues. Germline values: CDR1 SEHNR, CDR2 FQNEAQ (reference sequence). V lost 5 bases, J lost 2 bases, and 18 bases lay in between. The CDR3 bases are TGTGCCAGCAGCCCAGGGGCAGCGGCGATACAAGAGACCCAGTACTTC. This encodes CASSPGAAAIQETQYF.

This chain uses TRBV9 with TRBJ2-3; D remains unclear. V lost 3 bases, J lost 0 bases, and 11 bases lay in between. Germline V lookup: CDR1 SGDLS, CDR2 YYNGEE. The CDR3 has 15 residues. In DNA, the CDR3 is TGTGCCAGCAGCGCGGACGGTTCTAGCACAGATACGCAGTATTTT. The encoded protein is CASSADGSSTDTQYF.

V usage is TRBV7-9 and J usage is TRBJ2-7, with 7 bases fitting TRBD1. This CDR3 spans 12 amino acids. Germline V gene data show CDR1 as SEHNR and CDR2 as FQNEAQ (reference sequence). The trim removed 4 bases at V and 6 bases at J, leaving 3 bases unmatched. CDR3 sequence (DNA): TGTGCCAGCAGCTCGAGGACAGGCGAGCAGTACTTC. Translated: CASSSRTGEQYF.

The table lists this clonotype with many counts. The chain joins TRBV15 to TRBJ2-5; no clear D. There are 14 residues in the CDR3. The V end lost 3 bases, the J end lost 9 bases, and 17 bases lay between the germline ends. CDR1 and CDR2 (germline): LNHNV, YYDKDF (reference sequence). CDR3 residues: CATSSRHPPGAQYF. The CDR3 DNA is TGTGCCACCAGCAGCAGACACCCGCCTGGGGCCCAGTACTTC.

This rearrangement joins TRBV7-9 to TRBJ2-3, with 12 nucleotides matching TRBD2. Germline V gene data show CDR1 as SEHNR and CDR2 as FQNEAQ (reference sequence). V shed 3 bases, J shed 2 bases, and the junction held 3 bases outside the gene matches. The CDR3 has 16 residues. CDR3 DNA sequence: TGTGCCAGCAGCTTCACTAGCGGGGGGAACACAGATACGCAGTATTTT. This sequence encodes CASSFTSGGNTDTQYF.

This clonotype was counted between two and nine times. V usage is TRBV12-3 or TRBV12-4 and J usage is TRBJ2-5; no definite D call. V lost 5 bases and J lost 3, with 13 bases in between. This CDR3 has 14 amino acids. The CDR3 DNA sequence: TGTGCCAGCAGTCCCCCCACCGGAGAAGAGACCCAGTACTTC. Amino acid sequence: CASSPPTGEETQYF.

The J gene is TRBJ2-3, the V gene TRBV18; TRBD2 agrees at 9 bases. J lost 5 bases, V lost 8 bases, and 5 bases had no gene match. The length of the CDR3 is 13 residues. Per the germline V gene, CDR1 is KGHSH and CDR2 is LQKENI. CDR3 in amino acids: CASASGVEDTQYF. The CDR3 region has the DNA TGTGCCAGCGCTAGCGGGGTGGAAGATACGCAGTATTTT.

The genes are TRBV5-6 and TRBJ2-1; TRBD1 agrees at 7 bases. This CDR3 is built from 16 residues. CDR1 and CDR2 from the germline V gene are SGHDT and YYEEEE. Trimming removed 2 bases from V and 0 bases from J; junction bases left unmatched: 5. CDR3 nucleotides: TGTGCCAGCAGCTTAGGGACAGTTAGCTCCTACAATGAGCAGTTCTTC. Protein: CASSLGTVSSYNEQFF.

This clonotype has more than one count but fewer than ten. J is TRBJ2-7 and V is TRBV6-2 or TRBV6-3; D gene ambiguous. The V gene's germline CDR1 is MNHEY and CDR2 SVGEGT. The CDR3 is 12 residues long. V lost 2 bases, J lost 6 bases, and 8 bases lay in between. The CDR3 protein is CASSYPALEQYF. The DNA of the CDR3 is TGTGCCAGCAGTTACCCAGCGCTCGAGCAGTACTTC.

This clonotype has a handful of counts. The chain is built from TRBV5-1 and TRBJ2-1; TRBD1 might be the D (7 bases). Germline assignment: CDR1 SGHRS and CDR2 YFSETQ. The ends were cut back, 4 bases at V and 2 bases at J, with 13 bases in the middle. The CDR3 is 15 residues long. In nucleotides, the CDR3 is TGCGCCAGCAGCCGGGGGACAGACGCCTACAATGAGCAGTTCTTC. Its translation: CASSRGTDAYNEQFF.

The chain employs TRBV29-1 and TRBJ1-3; D is ambiguous. The V end lost 4 bases, the J end lost 2 bases, and 9 bases lay between the germline ends. The CDR3 totals 13 residues. CDR1 is SQVTM and CDR2 is ANQGSEA in the germline V gene. In nucleotides, the CDR3 is TGCAGCGTTGGGTCCGGGGCTGGAAACACCATATATTTT. Its protein is CSVGSGAGNTIYF.

In this sample, this clonotype turned up many times. This chain uses TRBV7-3 with TRBJ2-1; weak D call: TRBD2 (6 bases). Germline CDR1 SGHTA, CDR2 FQGTGA. Trimming removed 0 bases from V and 1 base from J, with 10 bases in between. CDR3 length equals 16 residues. Written as DNA, the CDR3 is TGTGCCAGCAGCTTAACGTCGGGGGAATCCTACAATGAGCAGTTCTTC. It codes for CASSLTSGESYNEQFF.

V and J are TRBV6-2 or TRBV6-3 and TRBJ1-6, with 9 bases fitting TRBD1. Germline trimming cut 7 bases from V and 9 bases from J; bases unmatched to any gene: 7. Germline V lookup: CDR1 MNHEY, CDR2 SVGEGT. The CDR3 spans 14 residues. The CDR3 reads CASISGQGGSPLHF. The CDR3 DNA reads TGTGCCAGCATCTCGGGACAGGGAGGTTCACCCCTCCACTTT.

The sample holds many counts of this clonotype. This sequence joins TRBV27 and TRBJ2-1; possibly TRBD1 or TRBD2 for D (5 bases each). The CDR3 loop spans 13 amino acids. The ends were cut back, 3 bases at V and 5 bases at J, with 8 bases in the middle. Germline lookup yields CDR1 MNHEY and CDR2 SMNVEV (reference sequence). CDR3 region: CASSFLGHNEQFF. In DNA, the CDR3 is TGTGCCAGCAGTTTTTTGGGACACAATGAGCAGTTCTTC.

This clonotype occurred a few times. The chain uses TRBV5-1 and TRBJ2-7; a weak D match, TRBD1 (5 bases). CDR3 length: 13 residues. V lost 5 bases and J lost 4, with 13 bases in between. Per the germline V gene, CDR1 is SGHRS and CDR2 is YFSETQ. The chain's CDR3 is CASSERTRYEQYF. The CDR3 region has the DNA TGCGCCAGCAGTGAGAGGACACGGTACGAGCAGTACTTC.

The V and J genes are TRBV7-9 and TRBJ1-2, with 7 bases aligning to TRBD1. Trimming at V came to 2 bases and at J to 1 base, leaving 4 bases not matched to a gene. The CDR3 spans 15 residues. The germline V gene encodes CDR1 SEHNR and CDR2 FQNEAQ (reference sequence). The CDR3 loop is CASSLPGQLNYGYTF. CDR3 nucleotides: TGTGCCAGCAGCTTACCGGGACAGCTTAACTATGGCTACACCTTC.

Only a few counts were recorded for this clonotype. This rearrangement joins TRBV3-1 to TRBJ1-1; D is possibly TRBD1 (5 bases). CDR1 and CDR2 (germline): LGHDT, YNNKEL (reference sequence). V was shortened by 0 bases and J by 3 bases, with 11 bases between the two germline ends. The CDR3 extends over 15 amino acids. The DNA for the CDR3 is TGTGCCAGCAGCCAAGAGGGGCGGGATGACACTGAAGCTTTCTTT. Translation: CASSQEGRDDTEAFF.